The clone carrying this TCR beta chain was counted between two and nine times. The data derive from a study of PD-L1 blockade in urothelial cancer. In the study overall: Most patients, twenty-five of 29, were males with bladder-origin cancer. The study recovered a median of 141,255 T cells per blood sample. Analyses used blood from 3 weeks (second dose) and 6 weeks after treatment start.

There are 15 residues in the CDR3. Germline values: CDR1 MNHNS, CDR2 SASEGT. Trimming pared 4 bases from V and 3 bases from J, leaving 14 bases between. Time point of the sample: pretreatment peripheral blood. Clones were sequenced by immunoSEQ multiplex PCR, and TCRdb holds only the in-frame ones, with some missing. The sample has more than 55,000 clones; 81% are singletons. The receptor was isolated from a man aged 70 or older with urothelial cancer. The rearrangement uses TRBV6-1 and TRBJ2-3; D is perhaps TRBD2 (6 bases). Sample: PBMCs, taken around atezolizumab (anti-PD-L1) treatment. The CDR3 region has the DNA TGTGCCAGCAGTGCCGGGACTGTAGAAACAGATACGCAGTATTTT. Translating it yields CASSAGTVETDTQYF.